This T cell receptor (beta chain) was recorded in a study of cytomegalovirus exposure and HLA in healthy donors. The CDR3 has 14 residues. V gave up 0 bases and J gave up 6 bases; unmatched junction bases: 5. CDR1 SGHDT and CDR2 YYEEEE come from the germline V gene. Amplification used 60 Vbeta primers and 13 Jbeta primers. The assay was immunoSEQ multiplex PCR, and TCRdb's table has in-frame clones only and misses some. In the table there are 200,000 or so clones, approximately 83% of which are singletons. The receptor's source is a boy aged 2 to 9 in good health and CMV-seronegative. The source material was PBMCs. The rearrangement links TRBV5-6 to TRBJ1-2; 7 positions match TRBD1. The CDR3 loop reads CASSLGDSSNGYTF. As DNA, the CDR3 is TGTGCCAGCAGCTTGGGGGACAGTAGTAATGGCTACACCTTC.